What follows are 14 T cell receptor beta chains derived from one specimen sequenced in a study of cytomegalovirus exposure and HLA in healthy donors. The primer mix had 60 Vbeta and 13 Jbeta primers. TCRdb's table, derived via immunoSEQ multiplex PCR, lists solely in-frame clones and lacks some. The sample shows 95,000 to 100,000 clones, around 80% of them seen only once. Sequencing was performed on PBMCs. Every receptor here comes from an older woman in good health and CMV-seronegative.

This clone was observed a few times. This chain uses TRBV7-9 with TRBJ1-1; a possible D gene is TRBD1 (5 bases). The CDR3 is made up of 14 amino acids. CDR1 is SEHNR and CDR2 is FQNEAQ in the germline V gene (reference sequence). The V end lost 4 bases, the J end lost 5 bases, and 14 bases lay between the germline ends. CDR3 sequence reads: CASSSPTGTTEAFF. CDR3 sequence (DNA): TGTGCCAGCAGCTCTCCGACGGGGACTACTGAAGCTTTCTTT.

This clone has more than one count but fewer than ten. V usage is TRBV28 and J usage is TRBJ2-3, with D maybe TRBD1 (6 bases). The CDR3 consists of 14 residues. Per the germline V gene, CDR1 is MDHEN and CDR2 is SYDVKM. Trimming removed 6 bases at V and 5 bases at J, with 15 bases between. The CDR3 region is CASSSNLRGDTQYF. Written as DNA, the CDR3 is TGTGCCAGCAGCTCTAACCTCAGGGGAGATACGCAGTATTTT.

This chain links TRBV5-6 with TRBJ2-3, with D unresolved. Germline V gene data show CDR1 as SGHDT and CDR2 as YYEEEE. The ends were cut back, 1 base at V and 1 base at J, with 10 bases in the middle. The length of the CDR3 is 15 residues. CDR3 protein: CASSLNGLGTDTQYF. The CDR3 DNA reads TGTGCCAGCAGCTTGAACGGGTTAGGCACAGATACGCAGTATTTT.

The chain uses TRBV5-4 and TRBJ2-7; 7 nucleotides agree with TRBD1. Germline assignment: CDR1 SGHNT and CDR2 YYREEE (reference sequence). The CDR3 totals 15 residues. The trim removed 4 bases at V and 6 bases at J, leaving 13 bases unmatched. The CDR3 DNA reads TGTGCCAGCAGCGCCTCACAGGGGAGCTGGATCGAGCAGTACTTC. Translating gives CASSASQGSWIEQYF.

The gene calls are TRBV29-1 and TRBJ2-3; D gene ambiguous. V shed 6 bases and J shed 7 bases, with 11 bases lying between them. Germline V gene data show CDR1 as SQVTM and CDR2 as ANQGSEA. This CDR3 spans 11 amino acids. CDR3 sequence: CSVALLNTQYF. In nucleotides, the CDR3 is TGCAGCGTGGCCCTCCTGAATACGCAGTATTTT.

The sample holds one count of this clone. This chain uses TRBV6-4 with TRBJ2-1; TRBD2 matches at 13 bases. This CDR3 has 14 residues. Trimming at V came to 8 bases and at J to 14 bases, leaving 12 bases not matched to a gene. Germline V gene lookup returns CDR1 MRHNA and CDR2 SNTAGT. The CDR3 nucleotides are TGTGCCAGCTCTTCCTCCGGGACTAGCGGGATCAAGTTCTTC. Translation: CASSSSGTSGIKFF.

This sequence joins TRBV7-2 and TRBJ2-5; 7 bases map to TRBD2. Germline CDR1 SGHTA, CDR2 FQGNSA. The CDR3 extends over 14 amino acids. The ends lost 6 bases at V and 1 base at J; junction bases unmatched: 5. CDR3 sequence: CASSSSGAQETQYF. CDR3 nucleotides: TGTGCCAGCAGTTCGAGCGGGGCCCAAGAGACCCAGTACTTC. The complete variable domain, with remaining parts taken from reference TRBV7-2 and TRBJ2-5, reads GAGVSQSPSNKVTEKGKDVELRCDPISGHTALYWYRQSLGQGLEFLIYFQGNSAPDKSGLPSDRFSAERTGGSVSTLTIQRTQQEDSAVYLCASSSSGAQETQYFGPGTRLLVL.

This chain joins TRBV28 and TRBJ2-3; possible D gene TRBD2, 6 bases. Between the trimmed V and J ends, which lost 4 bases and 3 bases, there was a span of 11 bases. The germline gives CDR1 MDHEN, CDR2 SYDVKM. This CDR3 is 14 amino acids long. The CDR3 reads CASSSSGLTDTQYF. CDR3 DNA: TGTGCCAGCAGTTCCAGCGGGCTTACAGATACGCAGTATTTT.

The table lists this clone with a few counts. The CDR3 DNA follows: TGCGCCAGCAGCCCCGTCCCGGGACTAGCGGGAGGCGATACGCAGTATTTT. Its protein is CASSPVPGLAGGDTQYF. The chain is built from TRBV5-1 and TRBJ2-3; 15 positions agree with TRBD2. Germline V CDR1 and CDR2: SGHRS, YFSETQ. With 4 bases clipped from V and 6 bases from J, the junction kept 9 bases outside the gene matches. This CDR3 is built from 17 residues.

CDR3 sequence (DNA): TGCGCCAGCAGCTTGCCTCGTAACTACAATGAGCAGTTCTTC. The encoded protein is CASSLPRNYNEQFF. The chain combines TRBV5-1 with TRBJ2-1; D ambiguous. The CDR3 loop spans 14 amino acids. V was trimmed by 1 base and J by 3 bases, leaving 8 bases between them. Germline V gene sequence: CDR1 SGHRS, CDR2 YFSETQ. The full variable domain, with the rest looked up from reference TRBV5-1 and TRBJ2-1, is KAGVTQTPRYLIKTRGQQVTLSCSPISGHRSVSWYQQTPGQGLQFLFEYFSETQRNKGNFPGRFSGRQFSNSRSEMNVSTLELGDSALYLCASSLPRNYNEQFFGPGTRLTVL.

The chain recombines TRBV5-1 with TRBJ1-4, with D possibly matching TRBD1 (5 bases). The germline CDR1 and CDR2 sequences are SGHRS and YFSETQ. CDR3 length: 15 residues. With 0 bases removed from V and 0 bases from J, the gap between germline ends came to 6 bases. The CDR3 bases are TGCGCCAGCAGCTTGGGGACACCAACTAATGAAAAACTGTTTTTT. Protein product: CASSLGTPTNEKLFF.

The rearrangement uses TRBV13 and TRBJ2-1; D may be TRBD2 (7 bases). V lost 2 bases and J 4 bases, leaving 12 bases between the germline ends. The CDR3 has 15 amino acids. CDR1 PRHDT and CDR2 FYEKMQ come from the germline V gene (reference sequence). The CDR3 sequence: CASSLKGGVYNEQFF. The CDR3 DNA reads TGTGCCAGCAGCTTAAAAGGGGGGGTGTACAATGAGCAGTTCTTC.

This chain's CDR3 is CASSPRTGSSYEQYF. In nucleotides, the CDR3 is TGTGCCAGCAGCCCCAGGACAGGGAGCTCCTACGAGCAGTACTTC. The J gene is TRBJ2-7, the V gene TRBV5-5; 8 positions match TRBD1. Germline values: CDR1 SGHKS, CDR2 YYEKEE (reference sequence). This CDR3 spans 15 amino acids. Germline trimming cut 4 bases from V and 0 bases from J; bases unmatched to any gene: 6.

CDR3 residues: CASSLRDRRTYNSPLHF. The CDR3 coding sequence is TGTGCCAGCAGCTTAAGGGACAGGCGAACCTATAATTCACCCCTCCACTTT. The V gene is TRBV7-7, the J gene TRBJ1-6; 8 nucleotides align to TRBD1. V gave up 2 bases and J gave up 2 bases; unmatched junction bases: 5. The CDR3 is made up of 17 amino acids. Germline loops: CDR1 SSHAT, CDR2 FNYEAQ (reference sequence).